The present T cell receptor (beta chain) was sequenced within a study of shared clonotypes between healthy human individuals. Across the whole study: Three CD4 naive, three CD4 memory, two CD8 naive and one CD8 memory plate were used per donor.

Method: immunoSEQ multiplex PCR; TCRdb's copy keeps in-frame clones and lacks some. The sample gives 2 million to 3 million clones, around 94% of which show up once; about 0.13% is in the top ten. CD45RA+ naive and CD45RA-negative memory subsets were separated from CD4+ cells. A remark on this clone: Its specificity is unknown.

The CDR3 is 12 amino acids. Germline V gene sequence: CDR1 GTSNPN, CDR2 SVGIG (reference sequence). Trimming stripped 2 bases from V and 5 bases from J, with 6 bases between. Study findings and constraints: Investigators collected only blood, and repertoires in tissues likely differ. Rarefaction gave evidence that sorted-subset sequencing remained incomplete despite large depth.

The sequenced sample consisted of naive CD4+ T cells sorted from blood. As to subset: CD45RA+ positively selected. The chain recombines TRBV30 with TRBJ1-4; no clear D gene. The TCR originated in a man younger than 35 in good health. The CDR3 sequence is CAWSPRNEKLFF. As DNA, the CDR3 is TGTGCCTGGAGTCCCAGAAATGAAAAACTGTTTTTT. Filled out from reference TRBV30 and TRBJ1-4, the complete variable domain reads SQTIHQWPATLVQPVGSPLSLECTVEGTSNPNLYWYRQAAGRGLQLLFYSVGIGQISSEVPQNLSASRPQDRQFILSSKKLLLSDSGFYLCAWSPRNEKLFFGSGTQLSVL.